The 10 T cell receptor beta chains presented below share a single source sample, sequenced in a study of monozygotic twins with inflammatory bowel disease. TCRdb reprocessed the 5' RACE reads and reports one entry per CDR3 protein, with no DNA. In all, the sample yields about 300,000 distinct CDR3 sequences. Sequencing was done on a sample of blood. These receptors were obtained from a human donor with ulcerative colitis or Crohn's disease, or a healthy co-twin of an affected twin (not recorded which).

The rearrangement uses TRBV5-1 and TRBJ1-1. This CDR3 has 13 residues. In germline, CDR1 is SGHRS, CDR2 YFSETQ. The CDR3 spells CASSSSPNTEAFF.

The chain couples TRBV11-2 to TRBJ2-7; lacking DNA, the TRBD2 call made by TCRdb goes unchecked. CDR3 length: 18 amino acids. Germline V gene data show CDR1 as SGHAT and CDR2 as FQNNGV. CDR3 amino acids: CASRAGLAGLNAYNEQYF.

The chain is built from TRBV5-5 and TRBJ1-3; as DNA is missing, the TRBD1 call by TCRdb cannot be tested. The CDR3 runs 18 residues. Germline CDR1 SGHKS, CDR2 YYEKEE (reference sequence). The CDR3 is CASSTPGGQTYSGNTIYF.

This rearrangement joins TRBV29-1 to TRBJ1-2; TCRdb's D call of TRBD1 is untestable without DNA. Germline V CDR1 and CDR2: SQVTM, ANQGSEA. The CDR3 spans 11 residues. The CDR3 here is CSVGGGNGYTF.

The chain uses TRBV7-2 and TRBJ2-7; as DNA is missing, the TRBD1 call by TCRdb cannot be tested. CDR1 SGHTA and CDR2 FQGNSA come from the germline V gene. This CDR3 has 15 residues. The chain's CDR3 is CASSERAGGPYEQYF. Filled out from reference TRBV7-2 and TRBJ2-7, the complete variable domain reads GAGVSQSPSNKVTEKGKDVELRCDPISGHTALYWYRQSLGQGLEFLIYFQGNSAPDKSGLPSDRFSAERTGGSVSTLTIQRTQQEDSAVYLCASSERAGGPYEQYFGPGTRLTVT.

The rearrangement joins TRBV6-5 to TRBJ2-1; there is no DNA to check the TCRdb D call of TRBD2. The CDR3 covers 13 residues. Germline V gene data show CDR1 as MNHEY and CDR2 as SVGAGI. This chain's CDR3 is CASSRGPQQEQFF.

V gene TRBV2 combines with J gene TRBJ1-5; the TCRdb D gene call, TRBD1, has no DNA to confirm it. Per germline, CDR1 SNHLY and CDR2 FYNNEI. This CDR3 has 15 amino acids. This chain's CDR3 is CASSESAGGIQPQHF. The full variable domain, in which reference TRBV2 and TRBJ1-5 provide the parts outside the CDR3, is EPEVTQTPSHQVTQMGQEVILRCVPISNHLYFYWYRQILGQKVEFLVSFYNNEISEKSEIFDDQFSVERPDGSNFTLKIRSTKLEDSAMYFCASSESAGGIQPQHFGDGTRLSIL.

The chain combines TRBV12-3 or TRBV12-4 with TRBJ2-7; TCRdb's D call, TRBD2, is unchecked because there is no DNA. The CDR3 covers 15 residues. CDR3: CASSPGTSGGGEQYF.

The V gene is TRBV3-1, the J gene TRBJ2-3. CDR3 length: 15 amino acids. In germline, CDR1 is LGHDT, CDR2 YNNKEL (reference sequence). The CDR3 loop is CASSRQTPRTDTQYF.

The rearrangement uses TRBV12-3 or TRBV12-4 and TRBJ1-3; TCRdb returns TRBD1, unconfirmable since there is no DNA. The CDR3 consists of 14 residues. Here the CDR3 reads CASKPGQYENTIYF.